This TCR beta chain came from a study of T cells in Graves' hyperthyroidism and ophthalmopathy. This CDR3 has 12 residues. Trimming stripped 4 bases from V and 8 bases from J, with 12 bases between. Germline V lookup: CDR1 SGHTS, CDR2 YDEGEE. Ten or more counts support this clonotype. What was amplified from RNA transcripts were TCR beta CDR3 regions. The TCR CDR3 first-round RT-PCR relied on the HTBI primer set. TCRdb fed the multiplex PCR reads into MiXCR, producing one record per CDR3 protein. This sample has about 600,000 distinct CDR3 sequences, with 15% to 20% found just once. The receptor was derived from a woman aged 35 to 49 with Graves' ophthalmopathy. The sequenced sample was blood. The chain links TRBV5-8 to TRBJ1-1; D uncertain. CDR3 nucleotides: TGTGCCAGCAGCATAGGACGGAAAGAAGCTTTCTTT. The encoded protein is CASSIGRKEAFF.